This T cell receptor beta chain was sequenced during a study of blood T cell repertoires in COVID-19. Overall study: From the United States, Italy and Spain came samples of acute and convalescent COVID-19. Nucleic acid was either cDNA or gDNA, and it came from T cells, B-cell-depleted T cells, or PBMCs.

Libraries were prepared by immunoSEQ multiplex PCR; TCRdb keeps only in-frame clonotypes and omits some of them. This sample carries about 74,000 clones, about 91% of them seen once, and the ten largest clones take 1.5% to 2%. Germline loops: CDR1 MNHEY, CDR2 SVGAGI. V lost 0 bases to trimming and J lost 1 base, with 13 bases between them. This CDR3 has 16 residues. This clonotype originated in a woman aged 80 or over with active or convalescent COVID-19. The sample comprised peripheral blood. The rearrangement links TRBV6-5 to TRBJ2-7; D possibly corresponds to TRBD1 (6 bases). This CDR3 is CASSYSTGQGSYEQYF. The CDR3 bases are TGTGCCAGCAGTTACTCCACGGGCCAGGGGTCCTACGAGCAGTACTTC.